A single sample gave rise to the 11 T cell receptor beta chains below, sequenced in a study of memory CD4+ T cells and cytomegalovirus serostatus. Single viable CD3+CD4+CD8-CD45RO+ cells were sorted as the memory CD4+ T cells. The table came from immunoSEQ multiplex PCR; TCRdb's copy has only in-frame clones and leaves some out. The data contain 40,000 to 55,000 clones, 65% to 85% of them singletons. Sequenced input: memory CD4+ T cells from blood. Every receptor here comes from an adult in good health and CMV-seronegative.

V usage is TRBV7-9 and J usage is TRBJ1-2; 9 bases map to TRBD1. V lost 5 bases and J lost 4; bases outside the gene matches: 8. Germline assignment: CDR1 SEHNR and CDR2 FQNEAQ (reference sequence). The CDR3 length is 15 residues. This chain's CDR3 is CASSPPGQGLYGYTF. The DNA for the CDR3 is TGTGCCAGCAGCCCTCCGGGACAGGGCCTCTATGGCTACACCTTC.

Only a few counts were recorded for this clone. The chain uses TRBV28 and TRBJ1-2, with 8 nucleotides matching TRBD1. The CDR3 is 15 amino acids. Germline lookup yields CDR1 MDHEN and CDR2 SYDVKM. Unmatched junction bases numbered 7, after V lost 5 bases and J lost 2 bases. The CDR3 bases are TGTGCCAGCAGTGGAGTGGGACAGGAAAACTATGGCTACACCTTC. Its protein product is CASSGVGQENYGYTF.

This clone was picked up a small number of times. The chain links TRBV4-1 to TRBJ1-1, with D possibly matching TRBD1 (5 bases). The CDR3 runs to 13 residues. Trimming left V 4 bases short and J 3 bases short, with 9 bases between. Germline CDR1 reads MGHRA; CDR2 reads YSYEKL. The CDR3 here is CASSRGIHTEAFF. CDR3 sequence (DNA): TGCGCCAGCAGCCGGGGGATCCACACTGAAGCTTTCTTT.

The chain employs TRBV5-4 and TRBJ2-7, with a possible D match to TRBD1 (5 bases). The CDR3 consists of 14 residues. The V gene lost 4 bases and the J gene lost 2 bases, with 13 bases spanning the gap. CDR1 is SGHNT and CDR2 is YYREEE in the germline V gene (reference sequence). This CDR3 reads CASSPRQPTYEQYF. Written as DNA, the CDR3 is TGTGCCAGCAGCCCGAGACAGCCTACCTACGAGCAGTACTTC.

This clone was seen a handful of times. The chain has TRBV6-6 and TRBJ1-1; tentative D call: TRBD1 (5 bases). CDR3 length: 11 residues. V was clipped by 2 bases and J by 10 bases, with 8 bases between them. From germline, CDR1 is MNHNY and CDR2 SVGAGI (reference sequence). This chain's CDR3 is CASSYGDSAFF. In nucleotides, the CDR3 is TGTGCCAGCAGTTACGGGGACTCAGCTTTCTTT.

V gene TRBV15 combines with J gene TRBJ2-1; D is uncertain. Germline CDR1 is LNHNV and CDR2 is YYDKDF (reference sequence). The CDR3 has 13 residues. V lost 3 bases and J lost 3, with 6 bases in between. DNA of the CDR3: TGTGCCACCAGCAGGGGAAGCTACAATGAGCAGTTCTTC. As protein: CATSRGSYNEQFF.

The chain carries TRBV6-5 and TRBJ2-3; either TRBD1 or TRBD2 may fit D (7 bases each). The CDR3 covers 15 residues. Germline CDR1 MNHEY, CDR2 SVGAGI. V shed 5 bases and J shed 2 bases, with 14 bases lying between them. The CDR3 bases are TGTGCCAGCAGTCAGGGGGGGGTTACCACAGATACGCAGTATTTT. Amino acid sequence: CASSQGGVTTDTQYF.

V usage is TRBV2 and J usage is TRBJ2-2; D may be TRBD1 (6 bases). The CDR3 loop spans 13 amino acids. Germline V gene data show CDR1 as SNHLY and CDR2 as FYNNEI. V was clipped by 8 bases and J by 3 bases, with 10 bases between them. CDR3: CASRQEDTGELFF. The CDR3 nucleotides are TGTGCCAGCCGACAGGAGGACACCGGGGAGCTGTTTTTT.

This clone was picked up a small number of times. The chain recombines TRBV27 with TRBJ1-3; TRBD1 matches at 7 bases. CDR1 is MNHEY, CDR2 SMNVEV, per germline (reference sequence). Trimming removed 2 bases from V and 10 bases from J; junction bases left unmatched: 14. The CDR3 consists of 16 residues. CDR3 nucleotides: TGTGCCAGCAGTTTAACTGCGGACAGGTCGATCTCTACCATATATTTT. This encodes CASSLTADRSISTIYF.

In its sample, this clone was seen a few times. The rearrangement uses TRBV18 and TRBJ1-3, with no clear D. The V end lost 3 bases, the J end lost 4 bases, and 13 bases lay between the germline ends. CDR1 is KGHSH and CDR2 is LQKENI in the germline V gene. CDR3 size: 15 residues. The CDR3 spells CASSPGETSGNTIYF. CDR3 DNA sequence: TGTGCCAGCTCACCCGGAGAGACAAGCGGAAACACCATATATTTT. The variable domain in full, with the rest retrieved from reference TRBV18 and TRBJ1-3, is NAGVMQNPRHLVRRRGQEARLRCSPMKGHSHVYWYRQLPEEGLKFMVYLQKENIIDESGMPKERFSAEFPKEGPSILRIQQVVRGDSAAYFCASSPGETSGNTIYFGEGSWLTVV.

V is TRBV5-1 and J is TRBJ1-1; 7 bases map to TRBD1. Trimming at V came to 5 bases and at J to 0 bases, leaving 7 bases not matched to a gene. CDR1 is SGHRS, CDR2 YFSETQ, per germline. The CDR3 spans 15 residues. As DNA, the CDR3 is TGCGCCAGCAGTTACCCAGGGGGGCTGAACACTGAAGCTTTCTTT. Amino acid sequence: CASSYPGGLNTEAFF.